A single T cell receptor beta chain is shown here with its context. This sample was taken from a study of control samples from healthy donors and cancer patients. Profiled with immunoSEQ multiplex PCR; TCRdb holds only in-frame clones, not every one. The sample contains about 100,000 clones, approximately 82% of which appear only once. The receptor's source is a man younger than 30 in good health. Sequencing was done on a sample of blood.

The DNA of the CDR3 is TGTGCCAGCAGCTTCCTAGCGGGGGGGCCAGATACGCAGTATTTT. It specifies CASSFLAGGPDTQYF. The rearrangement joins TRBV7-9 to TRBJ2-3; 12 bases line up with TRBD2. The CDR3 runs to 15 residues. J was trimmed by 4 bases and V by 3 bases; bases with no gene match: 2. Germline-derived CDR1 and CDR2 are SEHNR and FQNEAQ (reference sequence).